This T cell receptor beta chain derives from a study of PD-1 blockade in classical Hodgkin lymphoma. About the study: Patients were dosed intravenously with nivolumab at 3 mg/kg every 2 weeks. Study observations and caveats: Newly diagnosed patients had diversity similar to the baseline diversity of complete responders. Relative to healthy donors, newly diagnosed patients reportedly had lower baseline TCR diversity, which was reported as lower still in relapsed/refractory patients.

For this clone: Its specificity is not known.

CDR1 and CDR2 (germline): SGHTA, FQGNSA. The V and J ends lost 4 bases and 9 bases, in that order; junction bases with no gene match: 6. This CDR3 region has 15 residues. Clones were sequenced by immunoSEQ multiplex PCR, and TCRdb holds only the in-frame ones, with some missing. The sample has 43,000 or so clones; around nine tenths are singletons. Each patient's relapse followed autologous stem cell transplantation, and brentuximab vedotin exposure varied. The clonotype comes from a human donor with classical Hodgkin lymphoma. This sample comprised peripheral blood mononuclear cells (PBMCs), obtained at baseline. The chain is built from TRBV7-2 and TRBJ2-1; 13 bases fit TRBD2. CDR3 sequence: CASSSTSGGAFEQFF. The CDR3, as DNA: TGTGCCAGCAGCTCTACTAGCGGGGGGGCCTTTGAGCAGTTCTTC.